These 28 T cell receptor beta chains were all obtained from the same sample, sequenced in a study of T cell responses to AZD1222 COVID-19 vaccine. Generated by immunoSEQ multiplex PCR, the TCRdb table keeps only in-frame clones and is missing some. The sample consists of 250,000 to 300,000 clones, around 93% of them appearing once. The sample consisted of peripheral blood, taken 28 days after the second AZD1222 dose. All receptors derive from an adult who received the AZD1222 COVID-19 vaccine.

The chain couples TRBV10-3 to TRBJ2-3; 7 positions match TRBD2. V shed 2 bases and J 0 bases; nucleotides not matched to a gene: 5. The germline CDR1 and CDR2 sequences are ENHRY and SYGVKD. The CDR3 runs to 16 residues. The CDR3 DNA reads as TGTGCCATCAGTGAGGTCGGGGGACTAAGCACAGATACGCAGTATTTT. Protein: CAISEVGGLSTDTQYF.

V gene TRBV10-3 combines with J gene TRBJ2-3, with D hard to call. The V gene's germline CDR1 is ENHRY and CDR2 SYGVKD. The CDR3 spans 13 residues. V was shortened by 0 bases and J by 6 bases, with 7 bases between the two germline ends. CDR3 in amino acids: CAISESMGDTQYF. CDR3 sequence (DNA): TGTGCCATCAGTGAGTCGATGGGGGATACGCAGTATTTT.

The V and J genes are TRBV19 and TRBJ1-2; 9 nucleotides match TRBD1. The CDR3 is made up of 15 amino acids. Germline V gene sequence: CDR1 LNHDA, CDR2 SQIVND (reference sequence). J gave up 4 bases and V 3 bases, and 6 bases lay outside the gene matches. The chain's CDR3 is CASSIPGQGGYGYTF. CDR3 sequence (DNA): TGTGCCAGTAGTATCCCGGGACAGGGAGGCTATGGCTACACCTTC.

This sequence joins TRBV2 and TRBJ1-5; tentatively, D is TRBD1 (6 bases). V lost 4 bases, J lost 4 bases, and 14 bases lay in between. CDR3 length: 15 amino acids. Germline CDR1 and CDR2: SNHLY and FYNNEI. In nucleotides, the CDR3 is TGTGCCAGCAGTGCTGACAGGCCCCAAAATCAGCCCCAGCATTTT. Protein product: CASSADRPQNQPQHF.

V and J are TRBV10-3 and TRBJ1-4; D unresolved. The length of the CDR3 is 14 residues. Germline V gene data show CDR1 as ENHRY and CDR2 as SYGVKD. The V end was cut by 2 bases, the J end by 4 bases, with 8 bases between. CDR3 loop: CAISEAQVNEKLFF. The CDR3 region has the DNA TGTGCCATCAGTGAGGCACAAGTTAATGAAAAACTGTTTTTT.

The V gene is TRBV10-1, the J gene TRBJ1-6; 7 nucleotides align to TRBD1. The J segment lost 11 bases and the V segment lost 5 bases, leaving 3 bases of the junction unmatched. The CDR3 is 12 amino acids. Germline-derived CDR1 and CDR2 are WNHNN and SYGVQD (reference sequence). The chain's CDR3 is CASSPRGPPLHF. The CDR3 DNA reads as TGCGCCAGCAGTCCAAGGGGGCCACCCCTCCACTTT.

The CDR3 reads CASSKKGLIAGDNEQFF. The CDR3 DNA reads TGTGCCAGCAGCAAAAAAGGGCTGATAGCGGGGGACAATGAGCAGTTCTTC. The V call is TRBV21-1, the J call TRBJ2-1; the table names TRBD2, a call not compared with the DNA. TRBV21-1 has pseudogene status. This CDR3 comprises 17 residues.

The chain links TRBV28 to TRBJ2-7; D is unresolved. The CDR3 totals 13 residues. Germline V CDR1 and CDR2: MDHEN, SYDVKM. V lost 7 bases, J lost 6 bases, and 16 bases lay in between. The CDR3 reads CASNTATPGEQYF. The DNA for the CDR3 is TGTGCCAGCAATACGGCGACTCCGGGCGAGCAGTACTTC.

The chain combines TRBV3-1 (or the pseudogene TRBV3-2) with TRBJ2-1; D is perhaps TRBD1 or TRBD2 (5 bases each). The CDR3 has 13 amino acids. The germline V gene has CDR1 LGHDT and CDR2 YNNKEL (reference sequence). Deletions cut 1 base from V and 8 bases from J, with 9 bases between. Here the CDR3 reads CASSQVEGHEQFF. The CDR3 DNA reads TGTGCCAGCAGCCAAGTTGAGGGGCATGAGCAGTTCTTC.

The CDR3 region has the DNA TGTGCCAGCAGCGTACGGACCGCGGACATTCAGTACTTC. Translating gives CASSVRTADIQYF. This rearrangement joins TRBV9 to TRBJ2-4; D unclear. The CDR3 sequence is 13 residues long. Per germline, CDR1 SGDLS and CDR2 YYNGEE. With 1 base removed from V and 8 bases from J, the gap between germline ends came to 10 bases.

The chain is built from TRBV5-1 and TRBJ1-2, with TRBD1 as a possible D gene (5 bases). The CDR3 consists of 12 residues. V lost 4 bases and J 7 bases, leaving 11 bases between the germline ends. The germline gives CDR1 SGHRS, CDR2 YFSETQ. The CDR3 DNA reads as TGCGCCAGCAGCCCGGCGGGGGGTGGCTACACCTTC. It encodes CASSPAGGGYTF.

The chain links TRBV5-4 to TRBJ1-3, with 11 bases lining up with TRBD1. The CDR3 is made up of 17 amino acids. In germline, CDR1 is SGHNT, CDR2 YYREEE (reference sequence). V trimming: 4 bases; J trimming: 4 bases; junction bases outside the gene matches: 10. The DNA for the CDR3 is TGTGCCAGCAGCAGGACAGGGGGCCCCTCGGGAGGAAACACCATATATTTT. Its protein is CASSRTGGPSGGNTIYF.

The chain is built from TRBV4-3 and TRBJ2-7; D ambiguous. V gave up 0 bases and J gave up 2 bases, with 8 bases separating them. Germline CDR1 LGHNA, CDR2 YSLEER. The CDR3 loop spans 14 amino acids. The CDR3 loop is CASSQDAYTYEQYF. CDR3 nucleotides: TGCGCCAGCAGCCAAGATGCCTATACCTACGAGCAGTACTTC.

V and J are TRBV19 and TRBJ2-7; 7 nucleotides match TRBD1. The CDR3 length is 15 residues. Germline V gene data show CDR1 as LNHDA and CDR2 as SQIVND (reference sequence). Losses at the gene ends were 4 bases for V and 0 bases for J; bases not matched to a gene: 6. CDR3 bases: TGTGCCAGTAGTACCACCTGGGACAGCTCCTACGAGCAGTACTTC. Translated, it gives CASSTTWDSSYEQYF.

The CDR3 loop reads CASSTTGGEQYF. The CDR3, as DNA: TGTGCCAGTAGTACGACAGGTGGGGAGCAGTACTTC. V gene TRBV19 combines with J gene TRBJ2-7, with D possibly TRBD1 on 6 matching bases. The CDR3 is made up of 12 amino acids. Deletions cut 4 bases from V and 7 bases from J, with 11 bases between. Germline V lookup: CDR1 LNHDA, CDR2 SQIVND (reference sequence).

V and J are TRBV19 and TRBJ2-7, with 9 bases matching TRBD1. From germline, CDR1 is LNHDA and CDR2 SQIVND (reference sequence). There are 14 residues in the CDR3. Trimming at V came to 4 bases and at J to 1 base, leaving 2 bases not matched to a gene. Written as DNA, the CDR3 is TGTGCCAGTAGTACAGGACAGGGGTCCTACGAGCAGTACTTC. Protein sequence: CASSTGQGSYEQYF.

V and J are TRBV2 and TRBJ1-5; D may be TRBD1 (5 bases). From germline, CDR1 is SNHLY and CDR2 FYNNEI. CDR3 size: 17 residues. Trimming pared 3 bases from V and 2 bases from J, leaving 17 bases between. CDR3 sequence reads: CASSEGQGSGRNQPQHF. The CDR3 nucleotides read TGTGCCAGCAGTGAGGGTCAGGGCTCTGGGCGCAATCAGCCCCAGCATTTT.

The chain recombines TRBV7-2 with TRBJ1-5, with D tentatively TRBD1 (6 bases). CDR3 length: 15 residues. CDR1 SGHTA and CDR2 FQGNSA come from the germline V gene. V shed 1 base and J shed 5 bases, with 12 bases lying between them. This CDR3 reads CASSLGGRGYQPQHF. As DNA, the CDR3 is TGTGCCAGCAGCTTAGGGGGCAGGGGATATCAGCCCCAGCATTTT.

The chain links TRBV29-1 to TRBJ2-4; 7 bases agree with TRBD2. Per the germline V gene, CDR1 is SQVTM and CDR2 is ANQGSEA. The CDR3 totals 11 residues. The J segment lost 8 bases and the V segment lost 8 bases, leaving 6 bases of the junction unmatched. This chain's CDR3 is CSTVRGDIQYF. The CDR3 nucleotides are TGCAGCACGGTCCGGGGGGACATTCAGTACTTC.

The chain employs TRBV19 and TRBJ1-4; D is unresolved. The V end was cut by 5 bases, the J end by 0 bases, with 10 bases between. CDR1 and CDR2 (germline): LNHDA, SQIVND (reference sequence). The CDR3 totals 15 residues. CDR3 DNA sequence: TGTGCCAGTAGTCTCCGACGATCAACTAATGAAAAACTGTTTTTT. Protein: CASSLRRSTNEKLFF.

This chain uses TRBV5-1 with TRBJ1-3; 11 positions match TRBD1. V lost 5 bases to trimming and J lost 4 bases; unmatched junction nucleotides: 8. CDR3 length: 16 residues. The V gene's germline CDR1 is SGHRS and CDR2 YFSETQ. CDR3 nucleotides: TGCGCCAGCAGGCCCGGGACAGGGGGGCAAGGAAACACCATATATTTT. It encodes CASRPGTGGQGNTIYF.

The V gene is TRBV24-1, the J gene TRBJ1-6; 8 positions match TRBD1. V lost 2 bases, J lost 6 bases, and 5 bases stayed unmatched. Looked up from germline, CDR1 is KGHDR and CDR2 is SFDVKD. This CDR3 has 16 residues. This CDR3 is CATSDSGQGGNSPLHF. CDR3 nucleotides: TGTGCCACCAGTGATTCTGGACAGGGAGGTAATTCACCCCTCCACTTT.

V usage is TRBV4-3 and J usage is TRBJ2-7; 8 bases fit TRBD2. This CDR3 region has 15 residues. The germline V gene encodes CDR1 LGHNA and CDR2 YSLEER. Trimming took 4 bases from V and 7 from J; bases not matched to a gene: 12. CDR3 sequence: CASSPTGLGRGEQYF. CDR3 nucleotides: TGCGCCAGCAGCCCGACGGGACTAGGGAGAGGGGAGCAGTACTTC.

The rearrangement uses TRBV6-5 and TRBJ1-2, with D possibly matching TRBD1 (5 bases). CDR3 length: 13 amino acids. Germline CDR1 reads MNHEY; CDR2 reads SVGAGI. Trimming took 7 bases from V and 4 from J, leaving 13 bases between them. DNA of the CDR3: TGTGCCAGCACCTCCGGGACCGCCTATGGCTACACCTTC. Translating gives CASTSGTAYGYTF.

In DNA form, the CDR3 reads TGTGCCACCAGTCCCGGGACAGGGGAGAACACCGGGGAGCTGTTTTTT. It yields the protein CATSPGTGENTGELFF. The chain links TRBV24-1 to TRBJ2-2; 10 bases are shared with TRBD1. Germline loops: CDR1 KGHDR, CDR2 SFDVKD. This CDR3 has 16 residues. The J segment lost 1 base and the V segment lost 6 bases, leaving 4 bases of the junction unmatched.

V gene TRBV28 combines with J gene TRBJ1-2, with 7 positions matching TRBD1. V trimming: 6 bases; J trimming: 8 bases; junction bases outside the gene matches: 15. Per germline, CDR1 MDHEN and CDR2 SYDVKM. The CDR3 length is 15 residues. The CDR3 bases are TGTGCCAGCAGCGTTCCCCGACAGGGTCGCTACGGCTACACCTTC. Its translation: CASSVPRQGRYGYTF.

This sequence joins TRBV28 and TRBJ1-2; D is perhaps TRBD1 (6 bases). V was clipped by 5 bases and J by 2 bases, with 9 bases between them. The CDR3 contains 13 residues. Germline values: CDR1 MDHEN, CDR2 SYDVKM. The CDR3 sequence: CASSPQGNYGYTF. In DNA, the CDR3 is TGTGCCAGCAGTCCCCAGGGGAACTATGGCTACACCTTC.

The rearrangement links TRBV28 to TRBJ1-5, with D possibly TRBD1 on 5 matching bases. Trimming cost V 2 bases and J 5 bases, with 13 bases left between them. Per germline, CDR1 MDHEN and CDR2 SYDVKM. The CDR3 is made up of 15 amino acids. The CDR3 sequence: CASSLVPGGDQPQHF. The CDR3 DNA reads TGTGCCAGCAGTTTAGTCCCAGGAGGGGATCAGCCCCAGCATTTT.